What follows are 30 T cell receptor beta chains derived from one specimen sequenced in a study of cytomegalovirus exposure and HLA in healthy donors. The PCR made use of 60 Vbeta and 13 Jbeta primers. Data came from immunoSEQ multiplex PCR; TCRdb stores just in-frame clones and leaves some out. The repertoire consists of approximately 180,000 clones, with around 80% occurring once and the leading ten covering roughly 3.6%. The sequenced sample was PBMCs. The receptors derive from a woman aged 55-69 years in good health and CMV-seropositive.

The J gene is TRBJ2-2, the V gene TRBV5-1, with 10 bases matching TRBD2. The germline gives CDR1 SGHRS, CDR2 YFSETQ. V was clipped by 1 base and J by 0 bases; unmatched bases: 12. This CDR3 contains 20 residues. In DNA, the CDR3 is TGCGCCAGCAGCTTGAAGTTGATAGCGGGAGGACTCGCGAACACCGGGGAGCTGTTTTTT. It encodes CASSLKLIAGGLANTGELFF.

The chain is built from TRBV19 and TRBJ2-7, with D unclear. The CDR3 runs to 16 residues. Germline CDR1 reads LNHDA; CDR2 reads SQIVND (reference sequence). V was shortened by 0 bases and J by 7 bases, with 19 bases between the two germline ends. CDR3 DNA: TGTGCCAGTAGTATAGATGATTCCACACCGGTGAGGGAGCAGTACTTC. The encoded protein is CASSIDDSTPVREQYF.

CDR3 region: CASTPGTSGTGELFF. The CDR3 region has the DNA TGTGCCAGTACCCCCGGGACTAGCGGAACCGGGGAGCTGTTTTTT. The genes are TRBV19 and TRBJ2-2; 11 bases are a match to TRBD2. This CDR3 has 15 amino acids. V dropped 7 bases and J dropped 5; count of bases not matched to a gene: 6. Germline lookup yields CDR1 LNHDA and CDR2 SQIVND (reference sequence).

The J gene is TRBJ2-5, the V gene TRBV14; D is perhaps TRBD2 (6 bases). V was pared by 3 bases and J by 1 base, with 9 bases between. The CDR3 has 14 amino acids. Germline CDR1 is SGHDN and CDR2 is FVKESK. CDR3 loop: CASSHRGTQETQYF. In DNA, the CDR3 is TGTGCCAGCAGCCACCGGGGGACCCAAGAGACCCAGTACTTC.

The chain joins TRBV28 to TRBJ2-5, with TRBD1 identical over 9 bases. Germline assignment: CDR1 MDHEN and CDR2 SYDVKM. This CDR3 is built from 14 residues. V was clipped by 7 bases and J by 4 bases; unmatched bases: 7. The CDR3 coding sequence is TGTGCCAGCACCGAGGACAGGGGTGGAGAGACCCAGTACTTC. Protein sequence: CASTEDRGGETQYF.

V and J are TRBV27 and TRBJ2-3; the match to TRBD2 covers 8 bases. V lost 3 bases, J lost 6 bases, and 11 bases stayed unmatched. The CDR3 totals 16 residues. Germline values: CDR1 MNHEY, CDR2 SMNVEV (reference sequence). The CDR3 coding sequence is TGTGCCAGCAGTTTCTTATTTAGCGGGAAGAGTGATACGCAGTATTTT. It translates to CASSFLFSGKSDTQYF.

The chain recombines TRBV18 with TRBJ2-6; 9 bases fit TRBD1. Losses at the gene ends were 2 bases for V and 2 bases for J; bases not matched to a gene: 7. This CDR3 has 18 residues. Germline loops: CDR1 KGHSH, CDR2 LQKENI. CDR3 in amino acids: CASSPKGQGNPGANVLTF. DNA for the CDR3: TGTGCCAGCTCACCAAAGGGACAGGGCAATCCTGGGGCCAACGTCCTGACTTTC.

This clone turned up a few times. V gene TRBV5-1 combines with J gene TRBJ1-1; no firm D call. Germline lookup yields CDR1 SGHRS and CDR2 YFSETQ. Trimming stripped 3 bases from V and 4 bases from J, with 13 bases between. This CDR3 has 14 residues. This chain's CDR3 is CASSSREGATEAFF. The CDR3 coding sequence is TGCGCCAGCAGCTCCCGGGAGGGAGCCACTGAAGCTTTCTTT.

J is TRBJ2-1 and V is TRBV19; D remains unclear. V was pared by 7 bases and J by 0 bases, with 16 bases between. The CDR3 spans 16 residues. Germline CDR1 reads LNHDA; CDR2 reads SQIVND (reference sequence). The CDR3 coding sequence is TGTGCCAGTACCCCCCAAGCGTCTAGCTCCTACAATGAGCAGTTCTTC. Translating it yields CASTPQASSSYNEQFF. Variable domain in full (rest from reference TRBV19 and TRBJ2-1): DGGITQSPKYLFRKEGQNVTLSCEQNLNHDAMYWYRQDPGQGLRLIYYSQIVNDFQKGDIAEGYSVSREKKESFPLTVTSAQKNPTAFYLCASTPQASSSYNEQFFGPGTRLTVL.

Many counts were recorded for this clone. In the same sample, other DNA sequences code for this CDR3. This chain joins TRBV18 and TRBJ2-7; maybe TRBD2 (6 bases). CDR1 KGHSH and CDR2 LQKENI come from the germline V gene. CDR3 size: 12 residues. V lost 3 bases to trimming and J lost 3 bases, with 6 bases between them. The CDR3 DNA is TGTGCCAGCTCACCGGGAGGCTACGAGCAGTACTTC. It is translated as CASSPGGYEQYF.

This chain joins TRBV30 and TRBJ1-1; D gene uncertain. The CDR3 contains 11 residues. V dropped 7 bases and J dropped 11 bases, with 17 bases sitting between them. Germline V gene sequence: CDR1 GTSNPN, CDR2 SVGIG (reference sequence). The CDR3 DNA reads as TGTGCCTCCGGGTTCTTCTCTGGGGCTTTCTTT. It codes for CASGFFSGAFF.

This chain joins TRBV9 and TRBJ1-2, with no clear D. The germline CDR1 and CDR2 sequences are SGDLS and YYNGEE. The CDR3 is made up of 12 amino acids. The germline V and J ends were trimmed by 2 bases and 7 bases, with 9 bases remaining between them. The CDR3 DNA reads TGTGCCAGCAGCGTCCAGACTGGTGGCTACACCTTC. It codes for CASSVQTGGYTF.

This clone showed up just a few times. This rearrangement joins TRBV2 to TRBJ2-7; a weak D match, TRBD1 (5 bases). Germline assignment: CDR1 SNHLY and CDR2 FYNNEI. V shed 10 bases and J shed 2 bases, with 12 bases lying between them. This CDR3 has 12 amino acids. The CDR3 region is CATETETYEQYF. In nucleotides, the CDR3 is TGTGCCACCGAGACAGAAACCTACGAGCAGTACTTC.

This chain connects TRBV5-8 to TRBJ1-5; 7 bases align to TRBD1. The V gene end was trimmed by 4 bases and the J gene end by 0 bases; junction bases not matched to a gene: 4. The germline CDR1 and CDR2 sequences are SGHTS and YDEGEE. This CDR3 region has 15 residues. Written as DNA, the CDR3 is TGTGCCAGCAGCCCAGGACAGGCTAGCAATCAGCCCCAGCATTTT. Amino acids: CASSPGQASNQPQHF.

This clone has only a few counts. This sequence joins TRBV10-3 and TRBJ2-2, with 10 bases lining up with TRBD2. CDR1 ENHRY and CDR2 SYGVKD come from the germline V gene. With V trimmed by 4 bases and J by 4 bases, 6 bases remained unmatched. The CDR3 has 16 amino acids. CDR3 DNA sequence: TGTGCCATCAGTGCGGCTAGCGGGAGCGGCACCGGGGAGCTGTTTTTT. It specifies CAISAASGSGTGELFF.

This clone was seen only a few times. DNA for the CDR3: TGTGCCAGTAATAGGATGGACGGTGGGAGTGAGCCCCAGCATTTT. It encodes CASNRMDGGSEPQHF. The V gene is TRBV19, the J gene TRBJ1-5; no clear D. The V end was cut by 7 bases, the J end by 8 bases, with 21 bases between. The CDR3 has 15 amino acids. CDR1 LNHDA and CDR2 SQIVND come from the germline V gene (reference sequence).

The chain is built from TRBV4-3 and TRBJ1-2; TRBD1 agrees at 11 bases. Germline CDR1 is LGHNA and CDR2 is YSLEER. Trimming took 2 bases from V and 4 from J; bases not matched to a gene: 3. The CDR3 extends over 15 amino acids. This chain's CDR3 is CASSQFGTGGYGYTF. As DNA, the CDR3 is TGCGCCAGCAGCCAATTTGGGACAGGGGGCTATGGCTACACCTTC.

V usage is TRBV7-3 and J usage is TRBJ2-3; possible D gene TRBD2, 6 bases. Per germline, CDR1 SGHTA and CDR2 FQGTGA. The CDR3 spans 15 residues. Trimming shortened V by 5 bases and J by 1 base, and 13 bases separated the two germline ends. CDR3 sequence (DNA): TGTGCCAGCAGCCAACTAGCTGCTCGCACAGATACGCAGTATTTT. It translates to CASSQLAARTDTQYF.

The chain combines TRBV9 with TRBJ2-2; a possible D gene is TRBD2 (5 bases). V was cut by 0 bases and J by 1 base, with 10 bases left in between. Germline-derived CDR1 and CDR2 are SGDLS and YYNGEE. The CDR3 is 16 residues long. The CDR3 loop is CASSVAGRGNTGELFF. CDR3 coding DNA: TGTGCCAGCAGCGTAGCAGGACGGGGGAACACCGGGGAGCTGTTTTTT.

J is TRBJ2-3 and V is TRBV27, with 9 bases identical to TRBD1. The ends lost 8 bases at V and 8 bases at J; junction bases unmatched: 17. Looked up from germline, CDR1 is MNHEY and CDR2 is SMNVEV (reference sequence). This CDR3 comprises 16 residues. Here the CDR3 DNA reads TGTGCCAGCGTATCGCAAGGACAGGGGATGCCCGGTACGCAGTATTTT. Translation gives CASVSQGQGMPGTQYF.

CDR3 DNA: TGTGCCTGGACTGGCGGGGGGTTGAAGACCCAGTACTTC. Encoded protein: CAWTGGGLKTQYF. V usage is TRBV30 and J usage is TRBJ2-5, with 8 bases matching TRBD2. V gave up 4 bases and J gave up 6 bases; unmatched junction bases: 7. CDR3 length equals 13 residues. Germline V lookup: CDR1 GTSNPN, CDR2 SVGIG (reference sequence).

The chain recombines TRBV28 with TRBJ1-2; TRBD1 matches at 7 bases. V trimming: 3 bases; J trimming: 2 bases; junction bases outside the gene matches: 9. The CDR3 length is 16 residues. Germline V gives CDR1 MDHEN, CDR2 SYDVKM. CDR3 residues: CASSFGGGGPNYGYTF. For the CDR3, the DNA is TGTGCCAGCAGTTTTGGAGGGGGCGGTCCCAACTATGGCTACACCTTC.

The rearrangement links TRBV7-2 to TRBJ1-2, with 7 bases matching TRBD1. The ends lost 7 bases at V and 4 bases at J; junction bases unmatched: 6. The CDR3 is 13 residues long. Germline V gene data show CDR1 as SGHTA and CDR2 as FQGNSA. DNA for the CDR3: TGTGCCAGCACCCCCGACAGGGCCTATGGCTACACCTTC. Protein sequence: CASTPDRAYGYTF.

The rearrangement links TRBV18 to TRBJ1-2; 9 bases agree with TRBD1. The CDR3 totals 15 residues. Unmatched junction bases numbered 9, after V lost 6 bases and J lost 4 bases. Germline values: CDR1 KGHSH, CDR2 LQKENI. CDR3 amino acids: CASSPMGQGGYGYTF. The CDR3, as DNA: TGTGCCAGCTCTCCGATGGGACAGGGCGGCTATGGCTACACCTTC.

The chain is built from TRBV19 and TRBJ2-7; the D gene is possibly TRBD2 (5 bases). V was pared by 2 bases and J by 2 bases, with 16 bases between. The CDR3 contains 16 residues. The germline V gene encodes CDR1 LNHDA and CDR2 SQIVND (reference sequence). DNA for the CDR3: TGTGCCAGTAGTATAACTAGACTCACAAGGGCCTACGAGCAGTACTTC. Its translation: CASSITRLTRAYEQYF.

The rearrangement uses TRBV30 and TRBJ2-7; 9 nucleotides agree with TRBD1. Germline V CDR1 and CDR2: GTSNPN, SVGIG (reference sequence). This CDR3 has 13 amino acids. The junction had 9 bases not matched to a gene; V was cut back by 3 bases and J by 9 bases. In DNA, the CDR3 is TGTGCCTGGAGCGGAAAGGACAGGGGACCGCAGTACTTC. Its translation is CAWSGKDRGPQYF.

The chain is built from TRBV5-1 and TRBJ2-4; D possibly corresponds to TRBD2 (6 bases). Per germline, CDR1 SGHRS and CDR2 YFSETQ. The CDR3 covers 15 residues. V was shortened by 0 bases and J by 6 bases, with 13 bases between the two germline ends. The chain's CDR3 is CASSLAWGDGNIQYF. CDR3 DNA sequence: TGCGCCAGCAGCTTGGCGTGGGGGGATGGAAACATTCAGTACTTC.

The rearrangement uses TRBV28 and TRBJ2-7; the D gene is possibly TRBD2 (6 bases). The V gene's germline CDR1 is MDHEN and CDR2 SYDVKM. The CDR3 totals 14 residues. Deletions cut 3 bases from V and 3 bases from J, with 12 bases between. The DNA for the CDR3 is TGTGCCAGCAGTTTGGGCGGGAACCACTACGAGCAGTACTTC. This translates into CASSLGGNHYEQYF.

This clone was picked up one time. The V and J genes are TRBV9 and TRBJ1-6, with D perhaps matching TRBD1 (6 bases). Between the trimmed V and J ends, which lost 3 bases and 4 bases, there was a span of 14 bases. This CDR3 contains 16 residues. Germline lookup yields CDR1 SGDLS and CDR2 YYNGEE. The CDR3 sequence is CASSAGGGQYNSPLHF. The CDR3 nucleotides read TGTGCCAGCAGCGCTGGGGGTGGACAGTATAATTCACCCCTCCACTTT.

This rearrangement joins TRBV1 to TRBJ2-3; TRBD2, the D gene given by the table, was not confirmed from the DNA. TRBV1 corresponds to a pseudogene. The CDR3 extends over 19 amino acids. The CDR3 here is CTSSQFRTSGGDSTDTQYF. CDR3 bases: TGCACCAGCAGCCAATTCCGGACTAGCGGGGGTGATTCCACAGATACGCAGTATTTT.